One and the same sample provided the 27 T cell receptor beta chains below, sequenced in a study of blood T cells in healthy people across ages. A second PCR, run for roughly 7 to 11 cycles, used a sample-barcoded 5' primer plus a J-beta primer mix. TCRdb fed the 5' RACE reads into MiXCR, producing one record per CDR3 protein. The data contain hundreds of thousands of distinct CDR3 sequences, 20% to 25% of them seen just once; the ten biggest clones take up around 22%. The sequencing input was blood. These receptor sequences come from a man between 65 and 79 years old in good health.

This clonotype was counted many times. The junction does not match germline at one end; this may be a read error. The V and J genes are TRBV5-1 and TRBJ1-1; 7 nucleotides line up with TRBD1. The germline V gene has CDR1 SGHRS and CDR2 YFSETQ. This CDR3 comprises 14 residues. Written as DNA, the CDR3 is TGTGCCAGCAGCCGGGACAGCCTGAACACTGAAGCTTTCTTT. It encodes CASSRDSLNTEAFF.

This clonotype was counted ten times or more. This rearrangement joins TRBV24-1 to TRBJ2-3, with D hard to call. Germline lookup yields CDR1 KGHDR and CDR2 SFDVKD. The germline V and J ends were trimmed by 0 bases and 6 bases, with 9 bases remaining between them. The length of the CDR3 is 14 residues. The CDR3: CATSDLGRTDTQYF. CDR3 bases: TGTGCCACCAGTGATTTGGGCAGGACCGATACGCAGTATTTT.

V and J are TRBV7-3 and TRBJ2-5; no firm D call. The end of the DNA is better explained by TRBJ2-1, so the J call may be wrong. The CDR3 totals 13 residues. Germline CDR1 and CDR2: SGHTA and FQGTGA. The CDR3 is CASSLYPDNEQFF. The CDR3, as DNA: TGTGCCAGCAGCTTATATCCGGACAATGAGCAGTTCTTC.

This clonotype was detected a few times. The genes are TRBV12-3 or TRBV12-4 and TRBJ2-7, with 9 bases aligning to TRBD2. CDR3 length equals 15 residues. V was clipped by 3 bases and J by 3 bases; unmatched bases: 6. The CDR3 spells CASSLGVAGVYEQYF. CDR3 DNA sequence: TGTGCCAGCAGTTTGGGGGTAGCGGGGGTCTACGAGCAGTACTTC.

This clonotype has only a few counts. The CDR3 DNA sequence: TGTGCCACCAGTGATTTCGGACTAAATGAGCAGTTCTTC. It is translated as CATSDFGLNEQFF. V is TRBV24-1 and J is TRBJ2-1, with TRBD2 as a possible D gene (6 bases). With 1 base removed from V and 7 bases from J, the gap between germline ends came to 7 bases. CDR1 is KGHDR and CDR2 is SFDVKD in the germline V gene. The CDR3 extends over 13 amino acids.

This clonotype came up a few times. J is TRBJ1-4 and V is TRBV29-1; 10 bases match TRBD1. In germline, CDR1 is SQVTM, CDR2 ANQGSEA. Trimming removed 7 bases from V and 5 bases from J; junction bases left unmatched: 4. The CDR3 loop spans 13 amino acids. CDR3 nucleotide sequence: TGCAGCGCTACGGGACAGGGGAATGAAAAACTGTTTTTT. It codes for CSATGQGNEKLFF.

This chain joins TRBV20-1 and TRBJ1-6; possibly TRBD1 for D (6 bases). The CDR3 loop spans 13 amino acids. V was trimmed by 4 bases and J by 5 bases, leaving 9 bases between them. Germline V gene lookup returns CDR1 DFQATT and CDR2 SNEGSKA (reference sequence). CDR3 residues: CSAMDRHNSPLHF. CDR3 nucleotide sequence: TGCAGTGCTATGGACAGACATAATTCACCCCTCCACTTT.

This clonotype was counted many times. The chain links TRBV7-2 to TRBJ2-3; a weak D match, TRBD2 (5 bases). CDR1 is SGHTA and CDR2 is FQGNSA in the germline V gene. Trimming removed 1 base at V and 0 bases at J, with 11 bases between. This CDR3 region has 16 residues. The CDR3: CASSLVGSASTDTQYF. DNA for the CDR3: TGTGCCAGCAGCTTAGTAGGGAGTGCTAGCACAGATACGCAGTATTTT. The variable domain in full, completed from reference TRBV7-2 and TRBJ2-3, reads GAGVSQSPSNKVTEKGKDVELRCDPISGHTALYWYRQSLGQGLEFLIYFQGNSAPDKSGLPSDRFSAERTGGSVSTLTIQRTQQEDSAVYLCASSLVGSASTDTQYFGPGTRLTVL.

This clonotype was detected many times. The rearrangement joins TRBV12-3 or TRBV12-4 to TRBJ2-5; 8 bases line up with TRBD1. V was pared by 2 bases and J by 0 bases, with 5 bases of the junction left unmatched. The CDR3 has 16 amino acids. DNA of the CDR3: TGTGCCAGCAGTTTACAGGGGGCGACGTACCAAGAGACCCAGTACTTC. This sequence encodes CASSLQGATYQETQYF.

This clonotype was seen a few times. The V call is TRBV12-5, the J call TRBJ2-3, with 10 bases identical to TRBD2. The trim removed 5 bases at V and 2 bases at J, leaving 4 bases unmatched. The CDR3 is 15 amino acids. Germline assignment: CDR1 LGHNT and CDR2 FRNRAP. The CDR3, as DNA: TGTGCTAGTGGTCCTAGCGGGGGTTTCACAGATACGCAGTATTTT. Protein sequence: CASGPSGGFTDTQYF.

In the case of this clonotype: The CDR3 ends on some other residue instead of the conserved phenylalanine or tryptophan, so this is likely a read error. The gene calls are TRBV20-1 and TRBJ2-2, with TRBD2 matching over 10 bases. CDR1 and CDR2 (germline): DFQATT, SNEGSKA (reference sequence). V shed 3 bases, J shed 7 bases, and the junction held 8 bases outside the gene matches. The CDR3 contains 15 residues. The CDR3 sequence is CSARDSGGAIGELFL. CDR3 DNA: TGCAGTGCTAGGGACAGCGGGGGGGCTATCGGGGAGCTGTTTCTT.

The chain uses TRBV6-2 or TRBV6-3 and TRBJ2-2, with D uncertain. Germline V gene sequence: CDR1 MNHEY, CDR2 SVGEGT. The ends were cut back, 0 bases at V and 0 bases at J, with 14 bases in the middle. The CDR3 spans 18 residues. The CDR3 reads CASSYSSRRYTNTGELFF. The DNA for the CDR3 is TGTGCCAGCAGTTACTCGAGTCGTAGGTACACGAACACCGGGGAGCTGTTTTTT.

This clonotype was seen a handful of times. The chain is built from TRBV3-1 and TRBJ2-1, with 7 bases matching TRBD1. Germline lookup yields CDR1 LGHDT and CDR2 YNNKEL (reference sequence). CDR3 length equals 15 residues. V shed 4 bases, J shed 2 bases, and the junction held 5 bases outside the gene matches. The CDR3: CASSRQGLTYNEQFF. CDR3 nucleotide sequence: TGTGCCAGCAGCCGACAGGGCCTCACCTACAATGAGCAGTTCTTC.

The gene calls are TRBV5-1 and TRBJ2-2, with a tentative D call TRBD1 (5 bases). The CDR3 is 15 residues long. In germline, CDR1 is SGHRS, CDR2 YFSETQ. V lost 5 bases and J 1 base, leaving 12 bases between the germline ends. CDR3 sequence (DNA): TGCGCCAGCAGAATACACCAGGGGAACACCGGGGAGCTGTTTTTT. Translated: CASRIHQGNTGELFF. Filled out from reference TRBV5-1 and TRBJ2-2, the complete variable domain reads KAGVTQTPRYLIKTRGQQVTLSCSPISGHRSVSWYQQTPGQGLQFLFEYFSETQRNKGNFPGRFSGRQFSNSRSEMNVSTLELGDSALYLCASRIHQGNTGELFFGEGSRLTVL.

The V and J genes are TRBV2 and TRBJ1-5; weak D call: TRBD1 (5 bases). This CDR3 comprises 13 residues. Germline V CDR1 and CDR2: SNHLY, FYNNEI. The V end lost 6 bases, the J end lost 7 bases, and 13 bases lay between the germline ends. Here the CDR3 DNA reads TGTGCCAGCAGGCGAGATGGGGGACAGCCCCAGCATTTT. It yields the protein CASRRDGGQPQHF.

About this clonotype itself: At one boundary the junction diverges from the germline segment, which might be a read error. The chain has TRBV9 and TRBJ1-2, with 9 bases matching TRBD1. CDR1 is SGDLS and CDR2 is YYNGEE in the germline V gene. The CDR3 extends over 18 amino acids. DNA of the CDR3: TGTGCCAGCAGCCCCCCAGGACAGGGGATGGGGGCTAACTATGGCTACACCTTT. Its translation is CASSPPGQGMGANYGYTF.

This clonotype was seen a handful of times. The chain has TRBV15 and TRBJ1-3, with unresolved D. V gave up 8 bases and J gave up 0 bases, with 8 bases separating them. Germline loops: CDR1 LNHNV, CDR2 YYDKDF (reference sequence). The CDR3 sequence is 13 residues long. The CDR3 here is CATGVFSGNTIYF. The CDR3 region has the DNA TGTGCCACCGGAGTATTCTCTGGAAACACCATATATTTT.

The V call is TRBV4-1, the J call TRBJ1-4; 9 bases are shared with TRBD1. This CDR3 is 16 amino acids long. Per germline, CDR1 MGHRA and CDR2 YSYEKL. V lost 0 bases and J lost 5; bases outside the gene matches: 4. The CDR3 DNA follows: TGCGCCAGCAGCCAAGATTCCGGGACAGGGAATGAAAAACTGTTTTTT. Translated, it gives CASSQDSGTGNEKLFF.

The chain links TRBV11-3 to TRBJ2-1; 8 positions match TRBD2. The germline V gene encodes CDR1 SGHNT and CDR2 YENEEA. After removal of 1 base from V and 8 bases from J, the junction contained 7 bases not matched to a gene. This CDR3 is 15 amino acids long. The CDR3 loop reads CASSLVTSGRDEQFF. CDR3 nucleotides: TGTGCCAGCAGCTTAGTAACTAGCGGAAGGGATGAGCAGTTCTTC. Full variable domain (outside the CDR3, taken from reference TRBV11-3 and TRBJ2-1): EAGVVQSPRYKIIEKKQPVAFWCNPISGHNTLYWYLQNLGQGPELLIRYENEEAVDDSQLPKDRFSAERLKGVDSTLKIQPAELGDSAVYLCASSLVTSGRDEQFFGPGTRLTVL.

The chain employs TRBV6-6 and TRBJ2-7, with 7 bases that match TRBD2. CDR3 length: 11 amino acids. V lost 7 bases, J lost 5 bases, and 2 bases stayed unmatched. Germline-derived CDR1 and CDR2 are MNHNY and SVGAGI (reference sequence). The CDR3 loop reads CASMGGDEQYF. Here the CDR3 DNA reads TGTGCCAGCATGGGAGGGGACGAGCAGTACTTC.

CDR3 DNA sequence: TGTGCCAGCAGTTCGCGAGGCGACTGGCCCCAAGAGACCCAGTACTTC. This gives the protein CASSSRGDWPQETQYF. The chain couples TRBV12-3 or TRBV12-4 to TRBJ2-5; D ambiguous. This CDR3 contains 16 residues. The V end lost 4 bases, the J end lost 1 base, and 16 bases lay between the germline ends.

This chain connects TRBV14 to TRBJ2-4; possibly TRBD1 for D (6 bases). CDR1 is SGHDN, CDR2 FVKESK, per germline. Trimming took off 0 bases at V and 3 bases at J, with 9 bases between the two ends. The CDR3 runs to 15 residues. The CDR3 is CASSQDLGGKNIQYF. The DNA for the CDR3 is TGTGCCAGCAGCCAAGATTTAGGGGGCAAAAACATTCAGTACTTC.

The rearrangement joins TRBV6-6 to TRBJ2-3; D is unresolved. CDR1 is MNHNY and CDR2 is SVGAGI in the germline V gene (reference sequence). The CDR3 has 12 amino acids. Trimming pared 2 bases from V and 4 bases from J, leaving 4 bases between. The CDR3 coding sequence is TGTGCCAGCAGTTACGTCCCAGATACGCAGTATTTT. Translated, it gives CASSYVPDTQYF.

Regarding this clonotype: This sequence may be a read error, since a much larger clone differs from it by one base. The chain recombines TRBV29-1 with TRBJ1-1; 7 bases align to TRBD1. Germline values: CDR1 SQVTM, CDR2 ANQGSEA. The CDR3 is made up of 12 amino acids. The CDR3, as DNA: TGCACCGTGGGGCTTTCCGGGACAGAACCTTTCTTT. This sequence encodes CTVGLSGTEPFF.

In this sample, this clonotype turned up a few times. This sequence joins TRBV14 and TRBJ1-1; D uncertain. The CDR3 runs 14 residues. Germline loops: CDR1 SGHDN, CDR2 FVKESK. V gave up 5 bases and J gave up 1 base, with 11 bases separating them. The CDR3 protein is CASSSLTPNTEAFF. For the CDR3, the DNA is TGTGCCAGCAGCTCCCTAACACCGAACACTGAAGCTTTCTTT.

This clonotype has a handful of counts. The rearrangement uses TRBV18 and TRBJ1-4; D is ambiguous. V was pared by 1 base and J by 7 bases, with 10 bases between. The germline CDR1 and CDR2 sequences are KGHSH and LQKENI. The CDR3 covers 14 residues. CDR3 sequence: CASSPQLGTEKLFF. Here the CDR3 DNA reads TGTGCCAGCTCACCACAGTTGGGAACTGAAAAACTGTTTTTT.

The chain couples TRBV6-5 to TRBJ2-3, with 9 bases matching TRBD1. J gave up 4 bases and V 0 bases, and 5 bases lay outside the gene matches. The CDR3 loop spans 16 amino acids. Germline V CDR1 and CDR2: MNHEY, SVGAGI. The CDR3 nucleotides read TGTGCCAGCAGTTACTCCTCCGGGACAGGGTCAGATACGCAGTATTTT. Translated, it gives CASSYSSGTGSDTQYF.